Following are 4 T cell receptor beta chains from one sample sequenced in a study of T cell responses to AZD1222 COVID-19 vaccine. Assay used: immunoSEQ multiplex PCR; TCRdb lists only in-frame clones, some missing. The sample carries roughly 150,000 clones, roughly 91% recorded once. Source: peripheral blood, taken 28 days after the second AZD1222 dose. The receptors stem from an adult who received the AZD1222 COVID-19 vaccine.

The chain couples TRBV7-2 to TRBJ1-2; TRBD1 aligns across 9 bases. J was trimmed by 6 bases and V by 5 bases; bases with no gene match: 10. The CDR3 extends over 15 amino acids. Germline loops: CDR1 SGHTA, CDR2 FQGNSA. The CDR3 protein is CASSPRTGALDGYTF. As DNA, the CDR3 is TGTGCCAGCAGCCCCCGGACAGGGGCTCTTGATGGCTACACCTTC.

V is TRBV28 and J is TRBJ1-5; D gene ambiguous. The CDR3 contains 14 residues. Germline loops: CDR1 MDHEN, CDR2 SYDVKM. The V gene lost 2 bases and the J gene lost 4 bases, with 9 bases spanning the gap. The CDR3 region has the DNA TGTGCCAGCAGTTTACGTGTGGGGAATCAGCCCCAGCATTTT. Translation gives CASSLRVGNQPQHF.

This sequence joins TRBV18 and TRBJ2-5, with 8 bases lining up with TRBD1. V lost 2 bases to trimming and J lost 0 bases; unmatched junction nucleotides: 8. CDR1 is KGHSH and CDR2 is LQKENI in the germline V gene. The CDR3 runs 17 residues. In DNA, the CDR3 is TGTGCCAGCTCACCAAATTACAAGGACAGGGACCAAGAGACCCAGTACTTC. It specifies CASSPNYKDRDQETQYF.

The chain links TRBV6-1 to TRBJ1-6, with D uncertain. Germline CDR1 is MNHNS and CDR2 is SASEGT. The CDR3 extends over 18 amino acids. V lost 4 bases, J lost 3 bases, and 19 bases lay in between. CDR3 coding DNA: TGTGCCAGCAGTGTCCCCCACCCACGAGGAAACTATAATTCACCCCTCCACTTT. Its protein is CASSVPHPRGNYNSPLHF.